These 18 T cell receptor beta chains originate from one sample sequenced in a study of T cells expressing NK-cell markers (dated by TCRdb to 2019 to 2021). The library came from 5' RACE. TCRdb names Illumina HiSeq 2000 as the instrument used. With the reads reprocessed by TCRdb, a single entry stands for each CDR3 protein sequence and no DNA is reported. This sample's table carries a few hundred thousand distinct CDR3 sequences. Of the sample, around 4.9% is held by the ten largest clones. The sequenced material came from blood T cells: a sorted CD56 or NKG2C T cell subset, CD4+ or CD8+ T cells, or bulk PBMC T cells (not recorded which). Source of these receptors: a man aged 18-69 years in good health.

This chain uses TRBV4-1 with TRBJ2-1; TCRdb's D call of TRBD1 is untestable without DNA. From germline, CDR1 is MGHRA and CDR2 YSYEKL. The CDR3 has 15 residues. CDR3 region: CASSQGQGPRNEQFF.

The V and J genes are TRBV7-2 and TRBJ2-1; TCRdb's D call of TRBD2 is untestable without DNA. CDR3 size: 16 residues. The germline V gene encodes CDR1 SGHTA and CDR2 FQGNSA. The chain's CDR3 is CASSLQAGGIYNEQFF.

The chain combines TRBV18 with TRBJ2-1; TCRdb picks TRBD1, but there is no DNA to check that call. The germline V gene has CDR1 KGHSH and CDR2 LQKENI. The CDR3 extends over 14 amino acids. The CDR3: CASSIDRRNNEQFF.

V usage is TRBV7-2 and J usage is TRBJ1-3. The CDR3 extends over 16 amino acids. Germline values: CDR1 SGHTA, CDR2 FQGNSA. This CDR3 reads CASSLQATKSGNTIYF.

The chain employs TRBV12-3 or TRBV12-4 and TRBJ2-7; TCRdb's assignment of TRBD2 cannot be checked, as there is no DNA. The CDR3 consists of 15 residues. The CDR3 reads CASSWWSSGTYEQYF.

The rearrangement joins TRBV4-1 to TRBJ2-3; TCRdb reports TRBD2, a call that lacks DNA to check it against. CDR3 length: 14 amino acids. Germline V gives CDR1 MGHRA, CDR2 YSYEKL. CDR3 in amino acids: CASSQDHLRGTQYF.

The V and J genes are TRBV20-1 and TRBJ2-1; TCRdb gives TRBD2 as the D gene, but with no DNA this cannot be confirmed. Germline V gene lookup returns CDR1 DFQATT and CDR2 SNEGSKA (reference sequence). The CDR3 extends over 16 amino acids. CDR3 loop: CSARDWGIAEDNEQFF.

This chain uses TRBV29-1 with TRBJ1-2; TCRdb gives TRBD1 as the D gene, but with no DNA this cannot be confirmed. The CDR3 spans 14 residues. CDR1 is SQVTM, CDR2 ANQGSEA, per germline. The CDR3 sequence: CSVETHRGAYGYTF. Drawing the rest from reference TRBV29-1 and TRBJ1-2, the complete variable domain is SAVISQKPSRDICQRGTSLTIQCQVDSQVTMMFWYRQQPGQSLTLIATANQGSEATYESGFVIDKFPISRPNLTFSTLTVSNMSPEDSSIYLCSVETHRGAYGYTFGSGTRLTVV.

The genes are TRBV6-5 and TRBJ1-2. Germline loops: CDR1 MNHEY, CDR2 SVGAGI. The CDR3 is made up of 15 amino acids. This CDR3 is CASSYSTATGYGYTF.

The CDR3 reads CASSFRDSVYGYTF. V gene TRBV5-6 combines with J gene TRBJ1-2; TCRdb indicates TRBD1, and absent DNA this call remains unverified. This CDR3 is 14 amino acids long. Germline V lookup: CDR1 SGHDT, CDR2 YYEEEE.

CDR3 protein: CASSLRTGGYDGYTF. This chain connects TRBV12-3 or TRBV12-4 to TRBJ1-2; TCRdb selects TRBD1, and the lack of DNA leaves this call unchecked. The CDR3 is 15 amino acids.

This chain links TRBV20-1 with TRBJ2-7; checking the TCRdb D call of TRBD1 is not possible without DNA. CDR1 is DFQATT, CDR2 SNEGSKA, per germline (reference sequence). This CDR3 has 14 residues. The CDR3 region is CSAKGTGGFYEQYF.

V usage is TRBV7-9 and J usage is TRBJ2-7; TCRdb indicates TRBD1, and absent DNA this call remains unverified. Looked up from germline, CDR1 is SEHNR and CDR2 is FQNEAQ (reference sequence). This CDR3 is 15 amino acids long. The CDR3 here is CASSLVGQGLNEQYF.

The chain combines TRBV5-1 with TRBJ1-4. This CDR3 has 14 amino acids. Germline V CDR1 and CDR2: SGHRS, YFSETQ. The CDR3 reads CASSPARANEKLFF.

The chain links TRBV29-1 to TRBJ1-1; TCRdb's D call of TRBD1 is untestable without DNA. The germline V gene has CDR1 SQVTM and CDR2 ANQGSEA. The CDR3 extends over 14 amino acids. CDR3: CSVVDTGGGSEAFF.

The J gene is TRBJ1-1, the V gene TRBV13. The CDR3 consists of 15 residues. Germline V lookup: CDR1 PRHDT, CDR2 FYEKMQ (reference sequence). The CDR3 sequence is CASSLMDGLYTEAFF.

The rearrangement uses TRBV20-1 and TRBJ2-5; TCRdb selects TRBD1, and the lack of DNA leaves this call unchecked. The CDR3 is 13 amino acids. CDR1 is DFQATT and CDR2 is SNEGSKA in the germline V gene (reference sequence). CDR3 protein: CSASRGVGETQYF.

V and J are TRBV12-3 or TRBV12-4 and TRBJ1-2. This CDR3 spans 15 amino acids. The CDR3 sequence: CASSLEGLRAYGYTF.